This entry lists 19 T cell receptor beta chains sequenced from one sample in a study of shared clonotypes between healthy human individuals. TCRdb's table, derived via immunoSEQ multiplex PCR, lists solely in-frame clones and lacks some. The table records approximately 92,000 clones, 60% to 75% of them present only once. Sequenced sample: memory CD8+ T cells sorted from blood. Regarding subset: CD45RO+ cells pooled with CCR7-negative TemRA cells. These receptors were collected from a man aged 30 to 39 in good health.

The V gene is TRBV4-1, the J gene TRBJ2-1, with unresolved D. Trimming cost V 2 bases and J 1 base, with 12 bases left between them. Looked up from germline, CDR1 is MGHRA and CDR2 is YSYEKL. CDR3 length: 16 amino acids. CDR3 nucleotide sequence: TGCGCCAGCAGCCAATTGAACCTAGTTTCCTACAATGAGCAGTTCTTC. Translated: CASSQLNLVSYNEQFF.

The gene calls are TRBV2 and TRBJ1-5; D gene ambiguous. CDR3 length: 13 residues. The V gene's germline CDR1 is SNHLY and CDR2 FYNNEI. Between the trimmed V and J ends, which lost 7 bases and 0 bases, there was a span of 7 bases. CDR3 loop: CASNRDSNQPQHF. CDR3 bases: TGTGCCAGCAACAGAGATAGCAATCAGCCCCAGCATTTT.

The genes are TRBV7-7 and TRBJ2-3; no reliable D call. V lost 4 bases and J 4 bases, leaving 12 bases between the germline ends. Germline CDR1 reads SSHAT; CDR2 reads FNYEAQ (reference sequence). This CDR3 is 14 amino acids long. CDR3 DNA sequence: TGTGCCAGCAGCTCAAACACCCGGGCAGATACGCAGTATTTT. It yields the protein CASSSNTRADTQYF.

This clone has more than one count but fewer than ten. The V gene is TRBV28, the J gene TRBJ2-7, with TRBD2 matching over 11 bases. CDR1 and CDR2 from the germline V gene are MDHEN and SYDVKM. This CDR3 has 15 amino acids. V lost 6 bases and J lost 2; bases outside the gene matches: 6. Here the CDR3 reads CASRIIAGGTYEQYF. CDR3 nucleotides: TGTGCCAGCAGGATCATAGCGGGAGGGACCTACGAGCAGTACTTC.

The rearrangement uses TRBV28 and TRBJ2-5, with D possibly being TRBD1 or TRBD2 (5 bases each). Trimming shortened V by 7 bases and J by 5 bases, and 23 bases separated the two germline ends. The germline gives CDR1 MDHEN, CDR2 SYDVKM. The CDR3 loop spans 16 amino acids. The CDR3 DNA is TGTGCCAGCACCCCCGGTGGGGGTTATAGGTGGGAGACCCAGTACTTC. Amino acids: CASTPGGGYRWETQYF.

The chain employs TRBV7-2 and TRBJ2-2, with 7 nucleotides matching TRBD2. V gave up 2 bases and J gave up 5 bases; unmatched junction bases: 5. From germline, CDR1 is SGHTA and CDR2 FQGNSA. This CDR3 contains 15 residues. The CDR3: CASSLLTGGTGELFF. CDR3 sequence (DNA): TGTGCCAGCAGCTTATTGACGGGAGGTACCGGGGAGCTGTTTTTT.

This clone was detected a few times. This rearrangement joins TRBV7-9 to TRBJ2-1; 8 nucleotides align to TRBD2. With 7 bases clipped from V and 8 bases from J, the junction kept 10 bases outside the gene matches. Germline CDR1 is SEHNR and CDR2 is FQNEAQ (reference sequence). This CDR3 has 14 amino acids. The CDR3 coding sequence is TGTGCCAGCAACGGCGGGACTAGTATGTATGAGCAGTTCTTC. Its translation is CASNGGTSMYEQFF.

This sequence joins TRBV4-3 and TRBJ2-1; TRBD1 matches at 8 bases. Germline CDR1 LGHNA, CDR2 YSLEER. The CDR3 runs 16 residues. Trimming removed 4 bases from V and 7 bases from J; junction bases left unmatched: 12. In DNA form, the CDR3 reads TGCGCCAGCAGCCCCAAAAGAGGCACAGGGGGGAATGAGCAGTTCTTC. Amino acid sequence: CASSPKRGTGGNEQFF.

The chain links TRBV5-1 to TRBJ2-7; D tentatively reads TRBD1 or TRBD2 (5 bases each). In germline, CDR1 is SGHRS, CDR2 YFSETQ. V shed 2 bases and J shed 5 bases, with 14 bases lying between them. The CDR3 loop spans 14 amino acids. As DNA, the CDR3 is TGCGCCAGCAGCTTAATTCGGGGCCGCGACGAGCAGTACTTC. Amino acids: CASSLIRGRDEQYF.

V and J are TRBV19 and TRBJ1-2; no clear D gene. Germline CDR1 is LNHDA and CDR2 is SQIVND (reference sequence). The CDR3 consists of 12 residues. Trimming removed 9 bases at V and 0 bases at J, with 8 bases between. Here the CDR3 reads CASTQTNYGYTF. CDR3 DNA sequence: TGTGCCAGCACGCAGACTAACTATGGCTACACCTTC.

The V call is TRBV11-2, the J call TRBJ2-7; 8 positions agree with TRBD2. This CDR3 spans 16 amino acids. From germline, CDR1 is SGHAT and CDR2 FQNNGV. V lost 5 bases, J lost 3 bases, and 12 bases stayed unmatched. CDR3 protein: CASSGTGTSFIYEQYF. CDR3 coding DNA: TGTGCCAGCAGCGGAACCGGGACTAGTTTCATCTACGAGCAGTACTTC.

V is TRBV2 and J is TRBJ2-1; no clear D gene. The V gene's germline CDR1 is SNHLY and CDR2 FYNNEI. V was shortened by 7 bases and J by 5 bases, with 24 bases between the two germline ends. This CDR3 contains 17 residues. In nucleotides, the CDR3 is TGTGCCAGCACAAGGAGCCTACTACAATTCGCTGACAATGAGCAGTTCTTC. Residues: CASTRSLLQFADNEQFF.

This clone was observed a handful of times. The chain employs TRBV28 and TRBJ2-7, with D possibly matching TRBD1 (6 bases). V was trimmed by 5 bases and J by 2 bases, leaving 10 bases between them. CDR3 length equals 13 residues. Germline V gene lookup returns CDR1 MDHEN and CDR2 SYDVKM. The chain's CDR3 is CASSTGTPYEQYF. The CDR3 DNA reads TGTGCCAGCAGTACCGGGACACCCTACGAGCAGTACTTC.

The CDR3 is CASSSTSGRATGELFF. DNA of the CDR3: TGTGCCAGCAGCTCAACTAGCGGGAGGGCCACCGGGGAGCTGTTTTTT. The chain employs TRBV7-3 and TRBJ2-2; 13 bases line up with TRBD2. CDR1 and CDR2 (germline): SGHTA, FQGTGA. The junction had 3 bases not matched to a gene; V was cut back by 4 bases and J by 4 bases. The CDR3 sequence is 16 residues long.

Notes on this clone: Other DNA sequences within the sample encode an identical CDR3. V gene TRBV7-6 combines with J gene TRBJ2-1; 12 bases are a match to TRBD2. Germline CDR1 SGHVS, CDR2 FNYEAQ. V lost 4 bases to trimming and J lost 4 bases; unmatched junction nucleotides: 5. The CDR3 extends over 16 amino acids. The CDR3 bases are TGTGCCAGCAGCTCCCTAGCGGGAGGGCTTTACAATGAGCAGTTCTTC. Translating it yields CASSSLAGGLYNEQFF.

The chain joins TRBV11-2 to TRBJ2-1; TRBD2 matches at 11 bases. Germline V gives CDR1 SGHAT, CDR2 FQNNGV. The CDR3 is made up of 16 amino acids. V dropped 5 bases and J dropped 10; count of bases not matched to a gene: 13. This chain's CDR3 is CASSPLAGGHRWEQFF. The DNA of the CDR3 is TGTGCCAGCAGCCCGCTAGCGGGAGGCCATAGGTGGGAGCAGTTCTTC.

J is TRBJ2-2 and V is TRBV7-6, with D unclear. The CDR3 extends over 16 amino acids. V lost 0 bases, J lost 4 bases, and 12 bases lay in between. Germline CDR1 SGHVS, CDR2 FNYEAQ. The CDR3 protein is CASSLASLFATGELFF. CDR3 DNA sequence: TGTGCCAGCAGCTTAGCCAGCCTCTTTGCCACCGGGGAGCTGTTTTTT.

V usage is TRBV10-3 and J usage is TRBJ1-5; D possibly corresponds to TRBD1 (5 bases). The ends were cut back, 0 bases at V and 6 bases at J, with 24 bases in the middle. The CDR3 totals 19 residues. CDR1 ENHRY and CDR2 SYGVKD come from the germline V gene. This chain's CDR3 is CAISESLSCWGGWCQPQHF. For the CDR3, the DNA is TGTGCCATCAGTGAGTCGTTAAGCTGCTGGGGGGGGTGGTGTCAGCCCCAGCATTTT.

The table lists this clone with many counts. The V gene is TRBV27, the J gene TRBJ2-5; D is ambiguous. The CDR3 covers 13 residues. V gave up 6 bases and J gave up 5 bases, with 13 bases separating them. Per the germline V gene, CDR1 is MNHEY and CDR2 is SMNVEV (reference sequence). The CDR3 DNA follows: TGTGCCAGCAGCCCAACTACAATGGAGACCCAGTACTTC. Its translation is CASSPTTMETQYF.